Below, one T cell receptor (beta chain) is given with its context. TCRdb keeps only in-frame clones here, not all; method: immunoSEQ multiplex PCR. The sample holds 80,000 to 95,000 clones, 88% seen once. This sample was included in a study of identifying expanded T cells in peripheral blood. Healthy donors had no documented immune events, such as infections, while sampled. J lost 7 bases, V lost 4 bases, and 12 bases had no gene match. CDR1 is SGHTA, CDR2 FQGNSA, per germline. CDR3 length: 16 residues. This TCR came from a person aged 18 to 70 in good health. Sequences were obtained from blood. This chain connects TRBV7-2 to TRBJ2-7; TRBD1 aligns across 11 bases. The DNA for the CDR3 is TGTGCCAGCAGCTCCCGCACTGGACAGGGGGCGCGTGAGCAGTACTTC. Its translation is CASSSRTGQGAREQYF.